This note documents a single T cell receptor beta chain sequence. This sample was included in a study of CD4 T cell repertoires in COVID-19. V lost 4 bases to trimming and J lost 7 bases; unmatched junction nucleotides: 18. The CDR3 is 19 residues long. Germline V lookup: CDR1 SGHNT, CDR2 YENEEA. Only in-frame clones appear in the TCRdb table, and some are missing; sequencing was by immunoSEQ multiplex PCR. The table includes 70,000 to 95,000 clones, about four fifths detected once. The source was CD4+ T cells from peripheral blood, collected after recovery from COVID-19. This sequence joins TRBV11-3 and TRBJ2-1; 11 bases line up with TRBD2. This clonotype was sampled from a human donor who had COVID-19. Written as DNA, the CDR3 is TGTGCCAGCAGCTCAGGACAGGGGAGCGTAGCGGGAGGGAAAAATGAGCAGTTCTTC. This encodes CASSSGQGSVAGGKNEQFF.